Here is one T cell receptor beta chain with its context. The record originates from a study of cytomegalovirus exposure and HLA in healthy donors. In the PCR, 60 Vbeta and 13 Jbeta primers were used. The table came from immunoSEQ multiplex PCR; TCRdb's copy has only in-frame clones and leaves some out. The clone table shows 150,000 to 200,000 clones, with the ten largest holding roughly 0.74%. This CDR3 region has 13 residues. Germline CDR1 and CDR2: SGHDT and YYEEEE. The rearrangement links TRBV5-6 to TRBJ2-5; D gene ambiguous. The end of the DNA fits TRBJ2-7 better, so the J call may be wrong. The clonotype was recovered from a boy between 10 and 17 years old in good health and CMV-seronegative. Sequences were obtained from PBMCs. In nucleotides, the CDR3 is TGTGCCAGCAGCTATGACACCAGCTACGAGCAGTACTTC. This codes for CASSYDTSYEQYF.